The clone carrying this T cell receptor beta chain occurred a few times. Its antigen is still unknown. This entry is derived from a study of shared clonotypes between healthy human individuals. General study findings and limits: Read depth was anticipated to influence clonotype sharing among donors. Larger richness was generally estimated for naive than memory subsets. Naive CD4 clonotypes were shared across several donors at roughly 5.3%.

J was trimmed by 1 base and V by 5 bases; bases with no gene match: 3. The CDR3 extends over 14 amino acids. CDR1 SGHTA and CDR2 FQGNSA come from the germline V gene. Each PCR replicate from the sorted subsets contained roughly 210 ng DNA, which is some 30,000 T cell genomes. Method: immunoSEQ multiplex PCR; TCRdb's copy keeps in-frame clones and lacks some. This sample yields under 300,000 clones, of which 65% to 70% are seen a single time; over 8.5% belongs to the top ten. This TCR came from a man aged 30-40 years in good health. Material: memory CD4+ T cells sorted from blood. Subset here: CD45RA-negative fraction. The chain combines TRBV7-2 with TRBJ2-5, with 8 bases lining up with TRBD2. The CDR3 nucleotides are TGTGCCAGCAGCCGCGGGGGGAGCCAAGAGACCCAGTACTTC. Amino acids: CASSRGGSQETQYF.